These T cell receptor beta chains were read from a single sample in a study of blood T cell repertoires in COVID-19. Libraries were prepared by immunoSEQ multiplex PCR; TCRdb keeps only in-frame clonotypes and omits some of them. The table includes 78,000 or so clones, roughly 87% detected once. The specimen sequenced was peripheral blood. Receptors originate from a woman aged 45 to 65 with acute or convalescent COVID-19. Each CDR3 is given with its conserved first and last residue. A D gene is named only where the DNA matches it firmly. Some rows mark clone size as missing; the rest say once, few, many or name a class of expanded clone.

size | J | V | D | DNA | CDR3
NA | TRBJ2-5 | TRBV7-2 | NA | TGTGCCAGCAGCTCGACCGGGACACCTATGAGAGAGACCCAGTACTTC | CASSSTGTPMRETQYF
NA | TRBJ1-5 | TRBV2 | NA | TGTGCCAGCAGTGGACCGGGTGGGCCCCAGCATTTT | CASSGPGGPQHF
NA | TRBJ1-1 | TRBV2 | NA | TGTGCCAGCAGTGTTGGGGAGGGGATCACTGAAGCTTTCTTT | CASSVGEGITEAFF
NA | TRBJ1-1 | TRBV9 | NA | TGTGCCAGCAGCAGTCGGACAGTGACTGAAGCTTTCTTT | CASSSRTVTEAFF
NA | TRBJ1-4 | TRBV6-5 | TRBD1 | TGTGCCAGCAAGGGGACAGCAACTAATGAAAAACTGTTTTTT | CASKGTATNEKLFF
NA | TRBJ1-4 | TRBV6-2/TRBV6-3 | TRBD1 | TGTGCCAGCAGTTACGGGACAGGGCCAACTAATGAAAAACTGTTTTTT | CASSYGTGPTNEKLFF
NA | TRBJ1-4 | TRBV30 | NA | TGTGCCTGGAGTACCGGGGGGGGGAATGAAAAACTGTTTTTT | CAWSTGGGNEKLFF
NA | TRBJ2-7 | TRBV30 | NA | TGTGCCTGGAGTACGCAGGGGCTCTCCTACGAGCAGTACTTC | CAWSTQGLSYEQYF
NA | TRBJ2-6 | TRBV14 | NA | TGTGCCAGCAGCCAAGGTAGCTACTCTGGGGCCAACGTCCTGACTTTC | CASSQGSYSGANVLTF
NA | TRBJ2-5 | TRBV2 | NA | TGTGCCAGCAGAGGAGAAGATATGAAGACCCAGTACTTC | CASRGEDMKTQYF
NA | TRBJ1-3 | TRBV6-5 | NA | TGTGCCAGCAGACGTGGCACTGGAAACACCATATATTTT | CASRRGTGNTIYF
NA | TRBJ2-7 | TRBV27 | TRBD1 | TGTGCCAGCAGCTGGACAGGGAGGTCGGACGAGCAGTACTTC | CASSWTGRSDEQYF
NA | TRBJ1-5 | TRBV18 | NA | TGTGCCAGCTCACCAATGAGGGCGGGACAGCCCCAGCATTTT | CASSPMRAGQPQHF
NA | TRBJ2-7 | TRBV6-5 | NA | TGTGCCAGCAGTTCGGGTTTCCCCCGGAGGCAGTACTTC | CASSSGFPRRQYF
NA | TRBJ2-1 | TRBV5-6 | NA | TGTGCCAGCAGCTTACGGTCACCCGGTGAGCAGTTCTTC | CASSLRSPGEQFF
NA | TRBJ2-3 | TRBV29-1 | TRBD1 | TGCAGCGTCGCACTGACAGGGAAGGTCTCAGATACGCAGTATTTT | CSVALTGKVSDTQYF
few | TRBJ1-4 | TRBV2 | NA | TGTGCCAGCAAGAGGGAAAAACTGTTTTTT | CASKREKLFF
NA | TRBJ1-1 | TRBV4-2 | NA | TGTGCCAGCAGCCATCTCAGGGGTATGAACACTGAAGCTTTCTTT | CASSHLRGMNTEAFF
NA | TRBJ1-2 | TRBV3-1/TRBV3-2 | NA | TGTGCCAGCAGCCGCTCGGGGGGAGGGGCCTATGGCTACACCTTC | CASSRSGGGAYGYTF
NA | TRBJ2-1 | TRBV24-1 | TRBD2 | TGTGCCACCAGTGATTTACGGGAGGGCTACAATGAGCAGTTCTTC | CATSDLREGYNEQFF
NA | TRBJ2-5 | TRBV12-3/TRBV12-4 | NA | TGTGCCAGCAGCCTTGCGAGTCAAGAGACCCAGTACTTC | CASSLASQETQYF
NA | TRBJ2-5 | TRBV7-9 | NA | TGTGCCAGCAGCCGGGACACGCAAGAGACCCAGTACTTC | CASSRDTQETQYF
NA | TRBJ1-3 | TRBV18 | NA | TGTGCCAGCTCACCACTCTCAGGGACTGGAAACACCATATATTTT | CASSPLSGTGNTIYF
NA | TRBJ2-2 | TRBV28 | TRBD1 | TGTGCCAGCAGAACAGGGGGCTCGAACACCGGGGAGCTGTTTTTT | CASRTGGSNTGELFF
once | TRBJ1-1 | TRBV3-1/TRBV3-2 | NA | TGTGCCAGCAGCCAAGGTGGCACAGTTACTGAAGCTTTCTTT | CASSQGGTVTEAFF
NA | TRBJ2-3 | TRBV10-2 | NA | TGCGCCAGCACCGAGAGGGACTCGCAGTATTTT | CASTERDSQYF
once | TRBJ2-7 | TRBV6-1 | NA | TGTGCCAGCAGTGAATACAGGAGTCAGTACTTC | CASSEYRSQYF
NA | TRBJ2-7 | TRBV2 | TRBD1 | TGTGCCAGCAGTGAACAGGGGGCTGGCTACGAGCAGTACTTC | CASSEQGAGYEQYF
NA | TRBJ1-1 | TRBV19 | NA | TGTGCCAGTAGCCTTTTGACTGAAGCTTTCTTT | CASSLLTEAFF
NA | TRBJ2-7 | TRBV7-9 | NA | TGTGCCAGCAGCCCAGGGCGACAGTTACCCTACGAGCAGTACTTC | CASSPGRQLPYEQYF
NA | TRBJ2-3 | TRBV30 | TRBD1 | TGTGCCTGGAGTGTAGGGCAGGGGGAAGATACGCAGTATTTT | CAWSVGQGEDTQYF
once | TRBJ2-3 | TRBV7-2 | NA | TGTGCCAGCAGCCCACGACTAGGGAACAAGTATTTT | CASSPRLGNKYF
NA | TRBJ2-3 | TRBV4-2 | NA | TGTGCCAGCAGCCAAGCTGGCGGAGACGTAACAGATACGCAGTATTTT | CASSQAGGDVTDTQYF
NA | TRBJ2-3 | TRBV9 | TRBD1 | TGTGCCAGCAGCGTAGTATCCGACAGGGGGATAGATACGCAGTATTTT | CASSVVSDRGIDTQYF
NA | TRBJ2-3 | TRBV7-9 | NA | TGTGCCAGCAGCTTAGAAACGCCGGCAGATACGCAGTATTTT | CASSLETPADTQYF
NA | TRBJ2-3 | TRBV18 | TRBD2 | TGTGCCAGCTCACGAGCTAGCGGGGCACCAGATACGCAGTATTTT | CASSRASGAPDTQYF
NA | TRBJ2-1 | TRBV7-3 | NA | TGTGCCAGCAGCTCAGACAGAGGCTCCTACAATGAGCAGTTCTTC | CASSSDRGSYNEQFF
NA | TRBJ1-5 | TRBV2 | TRBD1 | TGTGCCAGCAGTACCCCGGTGGGACAGGGCAATCAGCCCCAGCATTTT | CASSTPVGQGNQPQHF
NA | TRBJ2-7 | TRBV5-1 | TRBD2 | TGCGCCAGCAGCTCGGGACTAGTTACCCACGAGCAGTACTTC | CASSSGLVTHEQYF